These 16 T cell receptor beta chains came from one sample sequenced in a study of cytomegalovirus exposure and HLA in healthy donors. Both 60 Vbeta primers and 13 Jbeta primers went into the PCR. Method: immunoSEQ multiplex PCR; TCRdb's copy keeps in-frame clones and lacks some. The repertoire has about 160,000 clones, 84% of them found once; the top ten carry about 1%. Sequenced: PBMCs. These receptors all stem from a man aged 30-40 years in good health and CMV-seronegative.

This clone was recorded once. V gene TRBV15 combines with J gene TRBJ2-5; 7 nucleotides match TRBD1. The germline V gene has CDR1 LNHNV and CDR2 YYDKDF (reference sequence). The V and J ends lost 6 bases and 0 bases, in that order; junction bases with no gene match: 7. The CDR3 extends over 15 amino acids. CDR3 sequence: CATRATGMYQETQYF. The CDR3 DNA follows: TGTGCCACCAGGGCGACAGGGATGTACCAAGAGACCCAGTACTTC. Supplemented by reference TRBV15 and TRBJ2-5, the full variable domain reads DAMVIQNPRYQVTQFGKPVTLSCSQTLNHNVMYWYQQKSSQAPKLLFHYYDKDFNNEADTPDNFQSRRPNTSFCFLDIRSPGLGDTAMYLCATRATGMYQETQYFGPGTRLLVL.

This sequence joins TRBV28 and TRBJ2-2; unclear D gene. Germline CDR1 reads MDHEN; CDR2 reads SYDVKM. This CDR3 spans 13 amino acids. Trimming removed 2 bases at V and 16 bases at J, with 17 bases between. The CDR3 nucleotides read TGTGCCAGCAGTTTAGGGTCCTCCCGCGGCGGGTTTTTT. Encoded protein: CASSLGSSRGGFF. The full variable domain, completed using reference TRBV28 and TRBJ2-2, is DVKVTQSSRYLVKRTGEKVFLECVQDMDHENMFWYRQDPGLGLRLIYFSYDVKMKEKGDIPEGYSVSREKKERFSLILESASTNQTSMYLCASSLGSSRGGFFGEGSRLTVL.

CDR3 in amino acids: CASSQAIRFEQYF. For the CDR3, the DNA is TGCGCCAGCAGCCAAGCGATCAGATTCGAGCAGTACTTC. The V gene is TRBV4-1, the J gene TRBJ2-7; D ambiguous. From germline, CDR1 is MGHRA and CDR2 YSYEKL. The CDR3 extends over 13 amino acids. V was cut by 1 base and J by 6 bases, with 10 bases left in between.

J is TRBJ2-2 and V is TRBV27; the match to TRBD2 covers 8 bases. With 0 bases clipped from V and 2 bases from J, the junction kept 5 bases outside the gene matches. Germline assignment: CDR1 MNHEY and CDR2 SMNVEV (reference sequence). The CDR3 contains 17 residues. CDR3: CASSLSAGGVNTGELFF. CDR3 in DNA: TGTGCCAGCAGTTTATCGGCGGGGGGAGTTAACACCGGGGAGCTGTTTTTT.

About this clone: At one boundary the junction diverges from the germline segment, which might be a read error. CDR3 amino acids: CSSSFPGGHTSSYEQYF. CDR3 bases: TGTTCCAGCAGCTTCCCGGGAGGGCACACTAGCTCCTACGAGCAGTACTTC. The V gene is TRBV7-9, the J gene TRBJ2-7, with 8 bases fitting TRBD2. The CDR3 has 17 residues. Germline V gene sequence: CDR1 SEHNR, CDR2 FQNEAQ (reference sequence).

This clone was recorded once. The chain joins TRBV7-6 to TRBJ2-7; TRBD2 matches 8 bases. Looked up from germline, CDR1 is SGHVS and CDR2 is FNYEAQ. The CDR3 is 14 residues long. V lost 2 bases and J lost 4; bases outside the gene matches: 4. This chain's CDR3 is CASSLSGSTYEQYF. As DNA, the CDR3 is TGTGCCAGCAGCTTAAGCGGGAGTACGTACGAGCAGTACTTC.

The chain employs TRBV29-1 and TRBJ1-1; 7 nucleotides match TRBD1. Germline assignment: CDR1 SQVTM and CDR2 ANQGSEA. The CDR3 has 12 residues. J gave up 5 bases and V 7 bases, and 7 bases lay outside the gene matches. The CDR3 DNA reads TGCAGCGCGACAGGGCCGGGGACTGAAGCTTTCTTT. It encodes CSATGPGTEAFF.

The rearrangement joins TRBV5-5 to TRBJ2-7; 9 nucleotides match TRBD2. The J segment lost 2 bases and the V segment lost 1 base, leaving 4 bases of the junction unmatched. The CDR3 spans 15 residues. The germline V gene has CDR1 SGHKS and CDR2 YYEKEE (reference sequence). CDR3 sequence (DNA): TGTGCCAGCAGCTTGATAGCGGGAGTACCCTACGAGCAGTACTTC. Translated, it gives CASSLIAGVPYEQYF.

For the CDR3, the DNA is TGTGCCAGCACCCGGGACAGGGGTGAATCACCCCTCCACTTT. Its translation: CASTRDRGESPLHF. The chain is built from TRBV6-1 and TRBJ1-6, with 10 bases aligning to TRBD1. CDR3 length: 14 amino acids. The trim removed 7 bases at V and 10 bases at J, leaving 7 bases unmatched. The germline V gene encodes CDR1 MNHNS and CDR2 SASEGT.

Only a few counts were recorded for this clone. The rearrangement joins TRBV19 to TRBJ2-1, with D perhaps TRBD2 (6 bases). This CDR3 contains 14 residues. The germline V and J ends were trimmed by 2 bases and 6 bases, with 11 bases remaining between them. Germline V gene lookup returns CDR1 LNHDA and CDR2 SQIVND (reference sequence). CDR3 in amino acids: CASSIQDYSNEQFF. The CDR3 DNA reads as TGTGCCAGTAGTATACAGGACTATTCCAATGAGCAGTTCTTC.

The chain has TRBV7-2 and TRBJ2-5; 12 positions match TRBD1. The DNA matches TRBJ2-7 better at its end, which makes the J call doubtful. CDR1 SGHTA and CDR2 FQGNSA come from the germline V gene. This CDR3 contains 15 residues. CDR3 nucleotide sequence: TGTGCCAGCAGCTTAAGGCGGGACAGGGGGCTCGAGCAGTACTTC. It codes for CASSLRRDRGLEQYF.

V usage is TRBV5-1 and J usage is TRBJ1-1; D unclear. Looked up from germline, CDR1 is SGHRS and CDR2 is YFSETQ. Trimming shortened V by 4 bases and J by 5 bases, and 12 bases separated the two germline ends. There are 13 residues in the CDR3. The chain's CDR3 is CASSPRTKTEAFF. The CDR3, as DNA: TGCGCCAGCAGCCCTCGGACTAAAACTGAAGCTTTCTTT.

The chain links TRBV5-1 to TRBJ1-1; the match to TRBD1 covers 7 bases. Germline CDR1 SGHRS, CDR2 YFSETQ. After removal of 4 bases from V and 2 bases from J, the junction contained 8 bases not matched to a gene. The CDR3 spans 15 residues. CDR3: CASSPLTGINTEAFF. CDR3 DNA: TGCGCCAGCAGCCCACTGACAGGGATTAACACTGAAGCTTTCTTT.

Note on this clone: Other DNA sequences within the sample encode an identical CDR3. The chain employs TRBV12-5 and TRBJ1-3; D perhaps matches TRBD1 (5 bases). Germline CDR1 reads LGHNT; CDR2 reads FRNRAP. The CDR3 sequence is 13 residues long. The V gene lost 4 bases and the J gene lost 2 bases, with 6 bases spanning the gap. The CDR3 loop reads CASGSGAGNTIYF. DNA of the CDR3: TGTGCTAGTGGTTCGGGGGCTGGAAACACCATATATTTT.

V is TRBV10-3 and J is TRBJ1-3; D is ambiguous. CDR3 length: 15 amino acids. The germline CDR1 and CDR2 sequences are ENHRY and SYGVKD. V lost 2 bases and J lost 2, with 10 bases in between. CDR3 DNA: TGTGCCATCAGTGAGCCTACAGTGGCTGGAAACACCATATATTTT. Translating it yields CAISEPTVAGNTIYF.

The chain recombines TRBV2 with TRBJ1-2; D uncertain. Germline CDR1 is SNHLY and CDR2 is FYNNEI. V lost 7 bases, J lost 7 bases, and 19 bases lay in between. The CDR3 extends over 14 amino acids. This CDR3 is CASNKLVEGTGYTF. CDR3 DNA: TGTGCCAGCAACAAATTAGTTGAGGGAACTGGCTACACCTTC.